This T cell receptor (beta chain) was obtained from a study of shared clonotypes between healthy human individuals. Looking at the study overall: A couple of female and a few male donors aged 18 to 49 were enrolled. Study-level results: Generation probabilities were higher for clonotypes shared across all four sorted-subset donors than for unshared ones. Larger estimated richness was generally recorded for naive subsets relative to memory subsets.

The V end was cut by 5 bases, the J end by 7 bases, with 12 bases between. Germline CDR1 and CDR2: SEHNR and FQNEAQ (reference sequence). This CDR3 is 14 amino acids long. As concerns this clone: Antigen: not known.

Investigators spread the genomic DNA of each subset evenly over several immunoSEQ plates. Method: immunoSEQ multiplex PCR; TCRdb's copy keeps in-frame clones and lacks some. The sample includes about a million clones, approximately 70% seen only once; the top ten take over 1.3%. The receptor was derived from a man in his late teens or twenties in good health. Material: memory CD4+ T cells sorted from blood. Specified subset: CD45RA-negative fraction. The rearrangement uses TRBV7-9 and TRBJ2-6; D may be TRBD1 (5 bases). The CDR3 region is CASSTRQTANVLTF. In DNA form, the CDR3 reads TGTGCCAGCAGCACAAGACAGACCGCCAACGTCCTGACTTTC.